This TCR beta chain was captured by sequencing in a study of cytomegalovirus exposure and HLA in healthy donors. This CDR3 has 13 amino acids. The V end lost 4 bases, the J end lost 4 bases, and 11 bases lay between the germline ends. Germline V gives CDR1 SGHRS, CDR2 YFSETQ. PCR primers comprised 60 Vbeta and 13 Jbeta primers. Assay used: immunoSEQ multiplex PCR; TCRdb lists only in-frame clones, some missing. This sample yields around 14,000 clones, of which about two thirds are seen a single time; approximately 17% belongs to the top ten. The origin of this receptor is a woman in her forties or fifties in good health and CMV-seropositive. The chain recombines TRBV5-1 with TRBJ1-1; possibly TRBD1 for D (5 bases). The sequenced sample was PBMCs. CDR3 loop: CASSLTGGTEAFF. The CDR3 bases are TGCGCCAGCAGCCTGACGGGGGGCACTGAAGCTTTCTTT.